The present T cell receptor beta chain was sequenced within a study of cytomegalovirus exposure and HLA in healthy donors. This CDR3 has 15 residues. Looked up from germline, CDR1 is SGDLS and CDR2 is YYNGEE. The V end was cut by 1 base, the J end by 4 bases, with 11 bases between. The assay was immunoSEQ multiplex PCR, and TCRdb's table has in-frame clones only and misses some. This sample yields approximately 70,000 clones, of which 94% are seen a single time; 0.9% to 1.2% belongs to the top ten. The donors were part of the validation cohort, which consisted of under 150 subjects and was separate from the first cohort of 666 subjects.

The V call is TRBV9, the J call TRBJ1-4; perhaps TRBD1 as D (5 bases). Sequencing input: PBMCs. The TCR originated in a young woman in good health and CMV-seronegative. CDR3 residues: CASSVKGHINEKLFF. CDR3 nucleotides: TGTGCCAGCAGCGTAAAGGGGCACATTAATGAAAAACTGTTTTTT.